A selection of T cell receptor beta chains follows, all from one sample in a study of cytomegalovirus exposure and HLA in healthy donors. The protocol was immunoSEQ multiplex PCR, while the TCRdb copy is restricted to in-frame clones and leaves out a portion. The sample consists of under 200,000 clones, 85% of them appearing once. The sample was PBMCs. The receptors come from a woman aged 45 to 65 in good health and CMV-seronegative. The CDR3 runs from the conserved cysteine through the conserved F or W. A D gene is named only where the DNA matches it firmly. The size field is filled for only some rows; it gives once, few, many or a size class.

V	D	J	size	DNA	CDR3
TRBV5-6	NA	TRBJ1-4	NA	TGTGCCAGCAGCTTGCCGGGGGTGAATGAAAAACTGTTTTTT	CASSLPGVNEKLFF
TRBV18	TRBD2	TRBJ2-5	few	TGTGCCAGCTCACCCTGGCGGGCTAGCGGGAGCAAAGAGACCCAGTACTTC	CASSPWRASGSKETQYF
TRBV27	TRBD2	TRBJ2-3	NA	TGTGCCAGCAGCCCCGGGACTAGCGGGAGGGCCATAGATACGCAGTATTTT	CASSPGTSGRAIDTQYF
TRBV5-1	NA	TRBJ2-3	once	TGCGCCAGCGGCCCAAATCGGGGCACAGATACGCAGTATTTT	CASGPNRGTDTQYF
TRBV28	TRBD2	TRBJ2-3	NA	TGTGCCAGCAGTACCCGGAGGGCGGGAGAGCGGCCCCCAGATACGCAGTATTTT	CASSTRRAGERPPDTQYF
TRBV7-2	TRBD1	TRBJ1-1	NA	TGTGCCAGCAGCGTAGGGGGCTACACTGAAGCTTTCTTT	CASSVGGYTEAFF
TRBV19	TRBD1	TRBJ1-5	NA	TGTGCCAGTAGTATGGGGGACAGGGCCCATCAGCCCCAGCATTTT	CASSMGDRAHQPQHF
TRBV9	TRBD1	TRBJ2-7	NA	TGTGCCAGCAGCGCCGGGACAGACTACGAGCAGTACTTC	CASSAGTDYEQYF
TRBV11-2	NA	TRBJ2-5	NA	TGTGCCAGCAGCTTAGAGGGCACGCCCCAAGAGACCCAGTACTTC	CASSLEGTPQETQYF
TRBV18	TRBD1	TRBJ1-5	NA	TGTGCCAGCTCACCCCAGGGGGCGAGCAATCAGCCCCAGCATTTT	CASSPQGASNQPQHF
TRBV6-5	NA	TRBJ1-1	NA	TGTACCAGCGGGGGCATGTTAAACACTGAAGCTTTCTTT	CTSGGMLNTEAFF
TRBV28	NA	TRBJ1-4	NA	TGTGCCAGCAGCAACATGGGGGGTAATGAAAAACTGTTTTTT	CASSNMGGNEKLFF
TRBV27	TRBD2	TRBJ2-1	NA	TGTGCCAGCAGTCCAATTCTAGCGGGGACGGGGAATGAGCAGTTCTTC	CASSPILAGTGNEQFF
TRBV28	NA	TRBJ2-1	NA	TGTGCCAGCAGTTCAGAGACTCCCGCCGGGGAGCAGTTCTTC	CASSSETPAGEQFF
TRBV28	TRBD1	TRBJ1-5	NA	TGTGCCAGCAGTCCCCTCGGACAGGGCTTTCAGCCCCAGCATTTT	CASSPLGQGFQPQHF
TRBV6-6	NA	TRBJ2-3	NA	TGTGCCAGCAGTTGGCGGATCTCTAGCACAGATACGCAGTATTTT	CASSWRISSTDTQYF
TRBV13	TRBD1	TRBJ1-2	NA	TGTGCCAGCAGCTTATGGGGACAGGGACTGGATGGCTACACCTTC	CASSLWGQGLDGYTF
TRBV28	NA	TRBJ1-1	NA	TGTGCCATCGGAGGGTTTAGCCCTTATGAAGCTTTCTTT	CAIGGFSPYEAFF
TRBV28	NA	TRBJ2-1	once	TGTGCCAGCAGTCCCGCGACTACCCCGAAATACAATGAGCAGTTCTTC	CASSPATTPKYNEQFF
TRBV28	NA	TRBJ2-7	NA	TGTGCCACCTCGGGCGGAGGGGGGGCCTACGAGCAGTACTTC	CATSGGGGAYEQYF
TRBV7-9	NA	TRBJ1-1	NA	TGTTCCAGCAGCCAACAGGGTTGGCCAACTGAAGCTTTCTTT	CSSSQQGWPTEAFF
TRBV5-4	TRBD2	TRBJ2-1	few	TGTGCCAGCAGCCAGGGACTAAGCTCCTACAATGAGCAGTTCTTC	CASSQGLSSYNEQFF
TRBV27	TRBD1	TRBJ2-7	NA	TGTGCCAGCAGTTTTCAGGACAGGGCCTACGAGCAGTACTTC	CASSFQDRAYEQYF
TRBV28	TRBD1	TRBJ1-1	NA	TGTGCCAGCAGCCGACAGGGGGCAGGGAACACTGAAGCTTTCTTT	CASSRQGAGNTEAFF
TRBV6-5	TRBD1	TRBJ2-2	once	TGTGCCAGCAGGGGACAGTTGAACACCGGGGAGCTGTTTTTT	CASRGQLNTGELFF
TRBV7-8	NA	TRBJ1-4	NA	TGTGCCAGCAGCTTATCTCTCAGGGCAACTAATGAAAAACTGTTTTTT	CASSLSLRATNEKLFF
TRBV7-9	TRBD1	TRBJ2-5	NA	TGTGCCAGCAGCATGGGACAGGGAGGCGAGACCCAGTACTTC	CASSMGQGGETQYF
TRBV6-5	NA	TRBJ1-6	NA	TGTGCCAGCAGTTACTCGACGGGACTAACCCTCCACTTT	CASSYSTGLTLHF
TRBV19	NA	TRBJ1-2	NA	TGTGCCAGTAGTTCAGGGCTCTATGGCTACACCTTC	CASSSGLYGYTF
TRBV7-2	NA	TRBJ2-5	NA	TGTGCCAGCAGCTTAGGCCCCTCGGAGGGTTACCAAGAGACCCAGTACTTC	CASSLGPSEGYQETQYF
TRBV5-6	TRBD2	TRBJ2-7	NA	TGTGCCAGCAGCTTGGGGCGGACTAGCATCAACGAGCAGTACTTC	CASSLGRTSINEQYF
TRBV28	NA	TRBJ2-7	NA	TGTGCCAGCACCCATGGGAGGTACGAGCAGTACTTC	CASTHGRYEQYF
TRBV19	NA	TRBJ1-5	NA	TGTGCCAGTTCTCAGTCGACGGGAGAAAGACCCCAGCATTTT	CASSQSTGERPQHF
TRBV23-1	NA	TRBJ2-1	NA	TGCGCCAGCAATTCTGTGAGGCAACGTATATACAATGAGCAGTTCTTC	CASNSVRQRIYNEQFF
TRBV2	NA	TRBJ2-2	NA	TGTGCCAGCACGGGACTTTGGGTGAACACCGGGGAGCTGTTTTTT	CASTGLWVNTGELFF
TRBV11-2	NA	TRBJ2-6	NA	TGTGCCAGCAGCTCAACCAGCTCTGGGGCCAACGTCCTGACTTTC	CASSSTSSGANVLTF
TRBV10-3	NA	TRBJ1-3	NA	TGTGCCATCAGTGAGAAGAGTTCTGGAAACACCATATATTTT	CAISEKSSGNTIYF
TRBV6-5	TRBD2	TRBJ2-2	NA	TGTGCCAGCAGTTCCCTAGCGGGCTTGAACACCGGGGAGCTGTTTTTT	CASSSLAGLNTGELFF
TRBV19	TRBD1	TRBJ1-3	NA	TGTGCCAGTAGTTCCGGGACAGGGAAGTTTGGCTCTGGAAACACCATATATTTT	CASSSGTGKFGSGNTIYF
TRBV7-2	TRBD1	TRBJ1-1	NA	TGTGCCAGCAGCTCCACAGGGGGCATTACTGAAGCTTTCTTT	CASSSTGGITEAFF
TRBV7-8	TRBD1	TRBJ1-5	NA	TGTGCCAGCAGCTTAAACAGGGGGAATCAGCCCCAGCATTTT	CASSLNRGNQPQHF